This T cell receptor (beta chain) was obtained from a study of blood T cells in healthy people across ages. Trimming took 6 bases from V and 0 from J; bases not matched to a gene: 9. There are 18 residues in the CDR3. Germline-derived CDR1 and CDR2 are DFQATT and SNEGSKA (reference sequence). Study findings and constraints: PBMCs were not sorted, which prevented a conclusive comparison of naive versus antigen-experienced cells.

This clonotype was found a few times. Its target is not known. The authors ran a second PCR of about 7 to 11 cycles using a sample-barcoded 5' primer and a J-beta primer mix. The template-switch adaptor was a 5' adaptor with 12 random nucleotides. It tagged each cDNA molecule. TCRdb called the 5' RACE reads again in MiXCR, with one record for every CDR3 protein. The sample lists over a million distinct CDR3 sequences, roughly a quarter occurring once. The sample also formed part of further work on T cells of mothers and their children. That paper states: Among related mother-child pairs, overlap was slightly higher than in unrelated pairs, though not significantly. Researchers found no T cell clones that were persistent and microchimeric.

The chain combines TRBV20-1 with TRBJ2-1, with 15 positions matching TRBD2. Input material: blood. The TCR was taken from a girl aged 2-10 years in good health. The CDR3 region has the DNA TGCAGTGCCTCAGGACTAGCGGGAGGGATCAGCTCCTACAATGAGCAGTTCTTC. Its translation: CSASGLAGGISSYNEQFF.